The 32 T cell receptor beta chains below were found in one sample sequenced in a study of blood T cell repertoires in COVID-19 (dated by TCRdb to between 2020 and 2021). Libraries were made using the immunoSEQ multiplex PCR assay. TCRdb retrieved this table from immuneACCESS and kept in-frame rearrangements only. Not all clones are present; in checked studies, unresolved V genes account for under half, and no reason is known for the remainder. The sample data list approximately 110,000 clones, and about 88% of these were observed just once. Roughly 8.9% of the sample rests with the top ten. Material for sequencing was peripheral blood. Receptor source: a woman in her 70s who had recovered from COVID-19.

This chain joins TRBV29-1 and TRBJ2-3, with a tentative D call TRBD2 (7 bases). Trimming stripped 6 bases from V and 0 bases from J, with 13 bases between. This CDR3 has 14 residues. Per the germline V gene, CDR1 is SQVTM and CDR2 is ANQGSEA. The CDR3 nucleotides read TGCAGCGTGGGGGCGGGGGCGAGCACAGATACGCAGTATTTT. Translated, it gives CSVGAGASTDTQYF.

This chain links TRBV6-5 with TRBJ1-1, with a weak D call TRBD1 (5 bases). There are 15 residues in the CDR3. V dropped 0 bases and J dropped 6 bases, with 14 bases sitting between them. Looked up from germline, CDR1 is MNHEY and CDR2 is SVGAGI. CDR3: CASSYSIRGRAEAFF. The CDR3 DNA reads as TGTGCCAGCAGTTACTCTATAAGGGGCAGGGCTGAAGCTTTCTTT.

V is TRBV9 and J is TRBJ1-2; possible D gene TRBD1, 6 bases. There are 15 residues in the CDR3. CDR1 is SGDLS and CDR2 is YYNGEE in the germline V gene. The germline V and J ends were trimmed by 4 bases and 5 bases, with 18 bases remaining between them. CDR3 region: CASSLLTRGLYGYTF. The CDR3 nucleotides read TGTGCCAGCAGCCTTCTAACCAGGGGCTTATATGGCTACACCTTC.

The sample holds a few counts of this clone. The gene calls are TRBV19 and TRBJ1-5, with D possibly being TRBD1 (6 bases). Germline CDR1 LNHDA, CDR2 SQIVND (reference sequence). The V end lost 6 bases, the J end lost 6 bases, and 21 bases lay between the germline ends. CDR3 size: 16 residues. The CDR3 loop reads CASRGVFRGAAQPQHF. In nucleotides, the CDR3 is TGTGCCAGTAGGGGTGTCTTCAGGGGTGCGGCTCAGCCCCAGCATTTT.

This clone was counted a few times. The chain combines TRBV2 with TRBJ2-3; 13 nucleotides agree with TRBD2. The CDR3 has 16 amino acids. Germline V lookup: CDR1 SNHLY, CDR2 FYNNEI. The junction had 6 bases not matched to a gene; V was cut back by 5 bases and J by 4 bases. CDR3 sequence: CASSPLLAGGADTQYF. The CDR3 DNA sequence: TGTGCCAGCAGTCCACTACTAGCGGGAGGGGCAGATACGCAGTATTTT.

The rearrangement links TRBV18 to TRBJ2-7; 13 bases fit TRBD2. The ends lost 3 bases at V and 3 bases at J; junction bases unmatched: 14. The CDR3 loop spans 19 amino acids. The germline V gene encodes CDR1 KGHSH and CDR2 LQKENI. The CDR3 protein is CASSPTLVRLAGGDYEQYF. The CDR3 DNA is TGTGCCAGCTCACCTACTCTTGTTAGACTAGCGGGAGGAGACTACGAGCAGTACTTC.

The sample holds one count of this clone. J is TRBJ2-7 and V is TRBV6-2 or TRBV6-3, with a possible D match to TRBD2 (5 bases). This CDR3 is built from 16 residues. CDR1 is MNHEY and CDR2 is SVGEGT in the germline V gene. Trimming shortened V by 2 bases and J by 3 bases, and 17 bases separated the two germline ends. The CDR3 DNA is TGTGCCAGCAGTTACAGAAAGACTACGCTCCTCTACGAGCAGTACTTC. Protein: CASSYRKTTLLYEQYF.

This sequence joins TRBV7-8 and TRBJ1-2; 12 positions agree with TRBD1. Germline V gives CDR1 SGHVS, CDR2 FQNEAQ. The CDR3 covers 16 residues. With 2 bases clipped from V and 5 bases from J, the junction kept 6 bases outside the gene matches. This CDR3 is CASSLTGTGGGYGYTF. The CDR3 nucleotides read TGTGCCAGCAGCTTAACCGGGACAGGGGGCGGATATGGCTACACCTTC.

The J gene is TRBJ1-1, the V gene TRBV6-5; D unclear. V dropped 8 bases and J dropped 1 base, with 11 bases sitting between them. This CDR3 is 13 amino acids long. Germline V gene lookup returns CDR1 MNHEY and CDR2 SVGAGI. The CDR3 region is CASLRGTNTEAFF. DNA for the CDR3: TGTGCCAGCCTCCGGGGAACGAACACTGAAGCTTTCTTT.

CDR3 bases: TGTGCCAGCAGTCAAGTAGCGGGCCGGGGGCAGTTCTTC. This encodes CASSQVAGRGQFF. The gene calls are TRBV28 and TRBJ2-1, with TRBD2 matching over 7 bases. Germline V gene sequence: CDR1 MDHEN, CDR2 SYDVKM. The CDR3 runs to 13 residues. The V gene end was trimmed by 5 bases and the J gene end by 12 bases; junction bases not matched to a gene: 10. Together with reference TRBV28 and TRBJ2-1, the CDR3 gives the full variable domain: DVKVTQSSRYLVKRTGEKVFLECVQDMDHENMFWYRQDPGLGLRLIYFSYDVKMKEKGDIPEGYSVSREKKERFSLILESASTNQTSMYLCASSQVAGRGQFFGPGTRLTVL.

The V gene is TRBV6-5, the J gene TRBJ1-3; a possible D gene is TRBD1 (5 bases). Germline-derived CDR1 and CDR2 are MNHEY and SVGAGI. The CDR3 sequence is 14 residues long. Trimming took off 2 bases at V and 4 bases at J, with 9 bases between the two ends. The CDR3 DNA sequence: TGTGCCAGCAGTTACCGGACATCCGGAAACACCATATATTTT. As protein: CASSYRTSGNTIYF.

The chain carries TRBV4-1 and TRBJ2-1; weak D call: TRBD1 (6 bases). Deletions cut 1 base from V and 1 base from J, with 8 bases between. The CDR3 loop spans 15 amino acids. Germline V gene lookup returns CDR1 MGHRA and CDR2 YSYEKL. CDR3 residues: CASSQVGGSYNEQFF. The CDR3 DNA is TGCGCCAGCAGCCAAGTAGGGGGTTCCTACAATGAGCAGTTCTTC.

This chain connects TRBV7-2 to TRBJ2-7, with D possibly matching TRBD2 (6 bases). The CDR3 is 14 amino acids. CDR1 and CDR2 (germline): SGHTA, FQGNSA. Between the trimmed V and J ends, which lost 1 base and 3 bases, there was a span of 10 bases. CDR3 DNA sequence: TGTGCCAGCAGCTTAGGACCCGGGAGCTACGAGCAGTACTTC. It specifies CASSLGPGSYEQYF.

The gene calls are TRBV6-2 or TRBV6-3 and TRBJ1-1; 7 positions agree with TRBD1. J lost 5 bases, V lost 6 bases, and 18 bases had no gene match. Germline V CDR1 and CDR2: MNHEY, SVGEGT. The CDR3 extends over 17 amino acids. The CDR3 sequence is CASSRPIPHRGETEAFF. CDR3 sequence (DNA): TGTGCCAGCAGCCGGCCTATCCCCCACAGGGGCGAAACTGAAGCTTTCTTT.

This clone was seen only a few times. This sample also contains other DNA sequences that code for the same CDR3. CDR3 sequence reads: CASSQDRGGGTDTQYF. The CDR3 DNA reads as TGCGCCAGCAGCCAAGATCGGGGGGGTGGCACAGATACGCAGTATTTT. The chain links TRBV4-3 to TRBJ2-3; 8 nucleotides match TRBD2. CDR3 size: 16 residues. V trimming: 0 bases; J trimming: 1 base; junction bases outside the gene matches: 3. Germline loops: CDR1 LGHNA, CDR2 YSLEER.

The chain has TRBV20-1 and TRBJ2-1; TRBD2 matches at 13 bases. This CDR3 has 15 residues. Germline CDR1 reads DFQATT; CDR2 reads SNEGSKA (reference sequence). J lost 10 bases, V lost 3 bases, and 9 bases had no gene match. The CDR3 DNA reads as TGCAGTGCTAGTGGCGGGAGACTAGCGGGAGGCGAGCAGTTCTTC. Translation gives CSASGGRLAGGEQFF.

The gene calls are TRBV28 and TRBJ1-4, with TRBD1 as a possible D gene (6 bases). Trimming removed 8 bases at V and 8 bases at J, with 12 bases between. CDR3 length equals 12 residues. The germline CDR1 and CDR2 sequences are MDHEN and SYDVKM. As DNA, the CDR3 is TGTGCCAGCGTCACAGGGCGGGAAAAACTGTTTTTT. It specifies CASVTGREKLFF. The full variable domain, in which reference TRBV28 and TRBJ1-4 provide the parts outside the CDR3, is DVKVTQSSRYLVKRTGEKVFLECVQDMDHENMFWYRQDPGLGLRLIYFSYDVKMKEKGDIPEGYSVSREKKERFSLILESASTNQTSMYLCASVTGREKLFFGSGTQLSVL.

V gene TRBV5-1 combines with J gene TRBJ2-1; possible D gene TRBD1, 6 bases. In germline, CDR1 is SGHRS, CDR2 YFSETQ. Trimming cost V 2 bases and J 1 base, with 7 bases left between them. The CDR3 runs to 14 residues. CDR3 sequence: CASSLGGSYNEQFF. DNA of the CDR3: TGCGCCAGCAGCTTAGGGGGTTCCTACAATGAGCAGTTCTTC. The entire variable domain, with the rest obtained from reference TRBV5-1 and TRBJ2-1, is as follows: KAGVTQTPRYLIKTRGQQVTLSCSPISGHRSVSWYQQTPGQGLQFLFEYFSETQRNKGNFPGRFSGRQFSNSRSEMNVSTLELGDSALYLCASSLGGSYNEQFFGPGTRLTVL.

This clone was seen more than once but under ten times. The chain joins TRBV5-7 to TRBJ2-3, with D perhaps matching TRBD2 (5 bases). TRBV5-7 is reported as an ORF; its role is uncertain. The CDR3 is made up of 15 amino acids. V was trimmed by 4 bases and J by 0 bases, leaving 12 bases between them. As DNA, the CDR3 is TGTGCCAGCAGCCGAGGGATATCTAGCACAGATACGCAGTATTTT. Translating it yields CASSRGISSTDTQYF.

This clone has a handful of counts. This chain connects TRBV7-9 to TRBJ1-2, with D perhaps TRBD1 (6 bases). Germline CDR1 reads SEHNR; CDR2 reads FQNEAQ (reference sequence). The CDR3 has 13 residues. The V and J ends lost 6 bases and 6 bases respectively, with 14 bases between them. The CDR3 loop is CASSTGSEDGYTF. In nucleotides, the CDR3 is TGTGCCAGCAGTACAGGGTCGGAGGATGGCTACACCTTC.

This clone has a count of ten or more. The chain couples TRBV5-1 to TRBJ1-3; tentatively, D is TRBD1 (6 bases). CDR3 length: 15 residues. Germline V lookup: CDR1 SGHRS, CDR2 YFSETQ. Trimming took 3 bases from V and 0 from J, leaving 10 bases between them. Here the CDR3 DNA reads TGCGCCAGCAGCTCGGGACACAACTCTGGAAACACCATATATTTT. Its translation is CASSSGHNSGNTIYF.

This rearrangement joins TRBV28 to TRBJ1-5, with TRBD1 matching 9 bases. The CDR3 has 15 amino acids. After removal of 3 bases from V and 4 bases from J, the junction contained 4 bases not matched to a gene. CDR1 and CDR2 from the germline V gene are MDHEN and SYDVKM. The CDR3 DNA reads TGTGCCAGCAGTTTGGGACAGGGTAGGAATCAGCCCCAGCATTTT. As protein: CASSLGQGRNQPQHF.

V and J are TRBV4-1 and TRBJ1-2, with D possibly matching TRBD1 (6 bases). The V end was cut by 0 bases, the J end by 8 bases, with 19 bases between. This CDR3 is built from 16 residues. CDR1 is MGHRA, CDR2 YSYEKL, per germline. The CDR3 bases are TGCGCCAGCAGCCAAGAGATCGGACAGAACCGGCGAGGCTACACCTTC. It yields the protein CASSQEIGQNRRGYTF.

This clone was seen just once. The CDR3 nucleotides read TGTGCCAGCAGCTTAACGGGACAACCCTACACCTTC. Its protein product is CASSLTGQPYTF. The chain recombines TRBV7-9 with TRBJ1-2; possible D gene TRBD1, 6 bases. The V gene lost 2 bases and the J gene lost 10 bases, with 11 bases spanning the gap. The CDR3 loop spans 12 amino acids. Germline values: CDR1 SEHNR, CDR2 FQNEAQ (reference sequence). Based on the CDR3 plus reference TRBV7-9 and TRBJ1-2, the full variable domain is DTGVSQNPRHKITKRGQNVTFRCDPISEHNRLYWYRQTLGQGPEFLTYFQNEAQLEKSRLLSDRFSAERPKGSFSTLEIQRTEQGDSAMYLCASSLTGQPYTFGSGTRLTVV.

The genes are TRBV30 and TRBJ2-5; perhaps TRBD2 as D (5 bases). Trimming removed 7 bases from V and 5 bases from J, with 20 bases in between. CDR1 is GTSNPN and CDR2 is SVGIG in the germline V gene (reference sequence). This CDR3 region has 14 residues. The CDR3 DNA follows: TGTGCCTCCACTAGTAGGCTACTCGGGGAGACCCAGTACTTC. It codes for CASTSRLLGETQYF. Combining the CDR3 with reference TRBV30 and TRBJ2-5 gives the whole variable domain SQTIHQWPATLVQPVGSPLSLECTVEGTSNPNLYWYRQAAGRGLQLLFYSVGIGQISSEVPQNLSASRPQDRQFILSSKKLLLSDSGFYLCASTSRLLGETQYFGPGTRLLVL.

The chain uses TRBV7-2 and TRBJ1-3, with 7 bases fitting TRBD1. Germline values: CDR1 SGHTA, CDR2 FQGNSA. V dropped 5 bases and J dropped 0; count of bases not matched to a gene: 7. This CDR3 has 16 residues. Written as DNA, the CDR3 is TGTGCCAGCAGCCTAGGGGGCAGTTTCTCTGGAAACACCATATATTTT. Protein sequence: CASSLGGSFSGNTIYF.

This CDR3 reads CASSINARGPYEQYF. Here the CDR3 DNA reads TGTGCCAGTAGTATAAATGCCAGGGGGCCCTACGAGCAGTACTTC. V usage is TRBV19 and J usage is TRBJ2-7; 8 nucleotides match TRBD1. J gave up 2 bases and V 2 bases, and 5 bases lay outside the gene matches. The CDR3 is made up of 15 amino acids. Germline CDR1 and CDR2: LNHDA and SQIVND (reference sequence). Complete variable domain (other parts from reference TRBV19 and TRBJ2-7): DGGITQSPKYLFRKEGQNVTLSCEQNLNHDAMYWYRQDPGQGLRLIYYSQIVNDFQKGDIAEGYSVSREKKESFPLTVTSAQKNPTAFYLCASSINARGPYEQYFGPGTRLTVT.

This rearrangement joins TRBV10-3 to TRBJ2-5; 9 positions match TRBD2. V shed 4 bases and J 2 bases; nucleotides not matched to a gene: 5. Germline V gives CDR1 ENHRY, CDR2 SYGVKD. The CDR3 consists of 15 residues. CDR3 DNA sequence: TGTGCCATCAGTGCGAGGACTAGCGAGCAAGAGACCCAGTACTTC. This gives the protein CAISARTSEQETQYF.

A single count supports this clone. The CDR3 is CASSLMRRSGTPPREQFF. CDR3 coding DNA: TGTGCCAGCAGCCTAATGCGGCGTAGCGGGACCCCGCCGCGGGAGCAGTTCTTC. This sequence joins TRBV11-2 and TRBJ2-1; TRBD2 agrees at 8 bases. V dropped 5 bases and J dropped 10; count of bases not matched to a gene: 22. Germline V gene data show CDR1 as SGHAT and CDR2 as FQNNGV. The CDR3 has 18 amino acids.

The rearrangement links TRBV11-2 to TRBJ2-7; the D is unclear. Germline loops: CDR1 SGHAT, CDR2 FQNNGV. V shed 3 bases and J shed 0 bases, with 12 bases lying between them. The CDR3 sequence is 15 residues long. The CDR3 nucleotides read TGTGCCAGCAGCTTCGCGGCCCTCCTCTCCTACGAGCAGTACTTC. This sequence encodes CASSFAALLSYEQYF.

The chain has TRBV5-4 and TRBJ1-1, with TRBD1 matching over 9 bases. V lost 2 bases and J lost 6; bases outside the gene matches: 8. This CDR3 is built from 15 residues. Germline CDR1 SGHNT, CDR2 YYREEE (reference sequence). Here the CDR3 reads CASSFGQGPRAEAFF. The CDR3 DNA sequence: TGTGCCAGCAGCTTCGGACAGGGGCCCAGGGCTGAAGCTTTCTTT.

V gene TRBV19 combines with J gene TRBJ2-6; 7 bases align to TRBD1. V trimming: 5 bases; J trimming: 0 bases; junction bases outside the gene matches: 7. The CDR3 runs 17 residues. Germline loops: CDR1 LNHDA, CDR2 SQIVND (reference sequence). CDR3: CASSLGQVGSGANVLTF. The CDR3 bases are TGTGCCAGTAGTCTCGGACAGGTAGGCTCTGGGGCCAACGTCCTGACTTTC.